These T cell receptor beta chains were read from a single sample in a study of response to subunit inactivated influenza vaccine. TCRdb processed the RT-PCR reads anew with MiXCR; each CDR3 protein has one entry. The sample consists of about 160,000 distinct CDR3 sequences, around 9.9% of them appearing once. Sample: non-naive T cells sorted from PBMCs, taken roughly 47 days after vaccination. These receptors all stem from a middle-aged man who received an inactivated influenza vaccine. CDR3s include the opening cysteine and the closing phenylalanine or tryptophan. The D gene is left open where the match is weak. A row's size may be missing; if present it is once, few, many or a size class.

d_gene: .; abundance: many; j_gene: TRBJ2-3; v_gene: TRBV7-8; CDR3aa: CASSPFTDTQYF; CDR3nt: TGTGCCAGCAGCCCATTCACAGATACGCAGTATTTT
d_gene: TRBD2; abundance: many; j_gene: TRBJ2-3; v_gene: TRBV2; CDR3aa: CASRTASGGGGTDTQYF; CDR3nt: TGTGCCAGCAGGACGGCTAGCGGGGGTGGGGGCACAGATACGCAGTATTTT
d_gene: TRBD1; abundance: few; j_gene: TRBJ2-7; v_gene: TRBV20-1; CDR3aa: CSAAGQGGNYEQYF; CDR3nt: TGCAGTGCAGCCGGACAGGGGGGAAATTACGAGCAGTACTTC
d_gene: .; abundance: many; j_gene: TRBJ2-5; v_gene: TRBV5-1; CDR3aa: CASTSNQETQYF; CDR3nt: TGCGCCAGCACGTCGAACCAAGAGACCCAGTACTTC
d_gene: .; abundance: .; j_gene: TRBJ2-7; v_gene: TRBV3-1; CDR3aa: CASSQGYGSEQYF; CDR3nt: TGTGCCAGCAGCCAAGGCTATGGATCCGAGCAGTACTTC
d_gene: .; abundance: .; j_gene: TRBJ2-3; v_gene: TRBV7-9; CDR3aa: CASSPALGNTDTQYF; CDR3nt: TGTGCCAGCAGCCCAGCGCTGGGGAACACAGATACGCAGTATTTT
d_gene: TRBD1; abundance: .; j_gene: TRBJ1-6; v_gene: TRBV6-1; CDR3aa: CASSETDRGVRSPLHF; CDR3nt: TGTGCCAGCAGTGAAACCGACAGGGGGGTGAGGTCACCCCTCCACTTT
d_gene: TRBD1; abundance: many; j_gene: TRBJ2-1; v_gene: TRBV12-3/TRBV12-4; CDR3aa: CASRTGPYNEQFF; CDR3nt: TGTGCCAGCAGGACAGGGCCGTACAATGAGCAGTTCTTC
d_gene: .; abundance: few; j_gene: TRBJ2-3; v_gene: TRBV24-1; CDR3aa: CATSQVGQADTQYF; CDR3nt: TGTGCCACCAGTCAGGTGGGGCAAGCAGATACGCAGTATTTT
d_gene: .; abundance: few; j_gene: TRBJ1-1; v_gene: TRBV28; CDR3aa: CASSAVREITEAFF; CDR3nt: TGTGCCAGCAGTGCCGTCAGGGAAATAACTGAAGCTTTCTTT
d_gene: .; abundance: many; j_gene: TRBJ2-6; v_gene: TRBV28; CDR3aa: CASSPRILGLLGANVLTF; CDR3nt: TGTGCCAGCAGTCCCAGGATTTTAGGCCTCCTCGGGGCCAACGTCCTGACTTTC
d_gene: TRBD2; abundance: many; j_gene: TRBJ2-5; v_gene: TRBV5-1; CDR3aa: CASSARLTSGLEETQYF; CDR3nt: TGCGCCAGCAGCGCCCGATTGACTAGCGGCTTAGAGGAGACCCAGTACTTC
d_gene: .; abundance: few; j_gene: TRBJ1-1; v_gene: TRBV30; CDR3aa: CAWSTRPKNTEAFF; CDR3nt: TGTGCCTGGAGTACTCGGCCGAAGAACACTGAAGCTTTCTTT
d_gene: .; abundance: once; j_gene: TRBJ2-6; v_gene: TRBV5-2; CDR3aa: CASSLEAVGGTPSGANVLTF; CDR3nt: TGCGCCAGCAGCCTAGAAGCCGTTGGGGGCACCCCCTCTGGGGCCAACGTCCTGACTTTC
d_gene: TRBD2; abundance: few; j_gene: TRBJ2-3; v_gene: TRBV7-2; CDR3aa: CASSLAGTSGSKRGRSAQYF; CDR3nt: TGTGCCAGCAGCTTAGCCGGGACTAGCGGGAGTAAGCGAGGCAGGTCTGCGCAGTATTTT
d_gene: .; abundance: few; j_gene: TRBJ2-3; v_gene: TRBV4-1; CDR3aa: CASRAGQLGTDTQYF; CDR3nt: TGCGCCAGCAGAGCCGGACAGCTAGGCACAGATACGCAGTATTTT
d_gene: .; abundance: .; j_gene: TRBJ1-6; v_gene: TRBV10-3; CDR3aa: CAISESVLKVNSPLHF; CDR3nt: TGTGCCATCAGTGAGTCCGTTCTCAAGGTTAATTCACCCCTCCACTTT
d_gene: .; abundance: many; j_gene: TRBJ2-3; v_gene: TRBV7-8; CDR3aa: CASSPKTLSGTDTQYF; CDR3nt: TGTGCCAGCAGCCCTAAGACACTCTCCGGCACAGATACGCAGTATTTT
d_gene: .; abundance: many; j_gene: TRBJ2-7; v_gene: TRBV6-5; CDR3aa: CASSYSRGSYEQYF; CDR3nt: TGTGCCAGCAGTTACTCCAGGGGCTCCTACGAGCAGTACTTC
d_gene: TRBD1; abundance: .; j_gene: TRBJ2-7; v_gene: TRBV5-4; CDR3aa: CASSSTGTGVLSSYEQYF; CDR3nt: TGTGCCAGCAGCTCCACCGGGACAGGGGTCCTCAGTTCCTACGAGCAGTACTTC
d_gene: .; abundance: many; j_gene: TRBJ2-5; v_gene: TRBV12-3/TRBV12-4; CDR3aa: CASSRGPQETQYF; CDR3nt: TGTGCCAGCAGCAGAGGGCCCCAAGAGACCCAGTACTTC
d_gene: .; abundance: few; j_gene: TRBJ2-1; v_gene: TRBV4-3; CDR3aa: CASSQDMAAPTTLHSNEQFF; CDR3nt: TGCGCCAGCAGCCAAGATATGGCCGCGCCGACTACTCTACATTCCAATGAGCAGTTCTTC
d_gene: .; abundance: many; j_gene: TRBJ1-1; v_gene: TRBV4-1; CDR3aa: CASSQINRDNHVEAFF; CDR3nt: TGCGCCAGCAGCCAGATTAACCGGGACAACCATGTTGAAGCTTTCTTT
d_gene: .; abundance: medium-sized; j_gene: TRBJ2-1; v_gene: TRBV7-9; CDR3aa: CASSLDGYEPFF; CDR3nt: TGTGCCAGCAGCTTAGACGGATATGAGCCGTTCTTC
d_gene: TRBD1; abundance: many; j_gene: TRBJ2-7; v_gene: TRBV28; CDR3aa: CASSLFPPGQYYEQYF; CDR3nt: TGTGCCAGCAGTTTATTCCCTCCGGGACAGTACTACGAGCAGTACTTC